This T cell receptor beta chain emerged from a study of identical twins. Broader study findings: Low generation probability was overrepresented in out-of-frame alpha sequences shared by twins.

Each donor was a healthy Caucasian. CDR3 length: 16 residues. CDR1 is SGHTA, CDR2 FQGNSA, per germline. V trimming: 2 bases; J trimming: 2 bases; junction bases outside the gene matches: 7. Via MiXCR, TCRdb re-called the 5' RACE reads, giving one row per CDR3 protein. The data hold 690,000 or so distinct CDR3 sequences, with roughly 6% observed a single time. This clonotype showed up many times. Antigen specificity is unknown. The chain joins TRBV7-2 to TRBJ2-5; TRBD2 agrees at 8 bases. This receptor was identified in a man aged 18 to 30 in good health. The sequencing input was naive T cells sorted from blood. CDR3 sequence reads: CASSLSFAGGQETQYF. Here the CDR3 DNA reads TGTGCCAGCAGCTTAAGCTTTGCGGGGGGTCAAGAGACCCAGTACTTC.